This TCR beta chain originates from a study of regulatory T cells in long-lasting Graves disease. As for the study in general: Freshly diagnosed Graves' patients had used antithyroid drugs for under 3 months. Notes on the study in general: Persistent disease samples used TRBV28, TRBJ1-2 and TRBJ2-5 preferentially.

This clonotype was detected a few times. Its antigen is unknown. Regarding time point: newly diagnosed GD, antithyroid drugs for less than 3 months. From PBMCs, RNA was extracted and then used to make the TCR library. V was trimmed by 2 bases and J by 6 bases, leaving 12 bases between them. The CDR3 is made up of 14 amino acids. Germline CDR1 MNHEY, CDR2 SVGEGT. Libraries of TCR beta came from iRepertoire HTBI primers plus Arm-PCR of CDR3 regions. Study processing details: Samples jointly harbored about 65 TRBV and about 14 TRBJ segments. TCRdb fed the multiplex PCR reads into MiXCR, producing one record per CDR3 protein. Clone size and V and J calls follow TCRdb, not the original study. The sample shows roughly 320,000 distinct CDR3 sequences, around 17% of them seen only once. The data were also submitted as part of a second study, on T cells in Graves' hyperthyroidism and ophthalmopathy. That study adds: First-round RT-PCR of the TCR CDR3 relied on the HTBI primer set.

The chain carries TRBV6-2 or TRBV6-3 and TRBJ2-3, with D possibly being TRBD1 (5 bases). Sample: peripheral blood mononuclear cells (PBMCs), taken at new diagnosis, from a patient treated with antithyroid drugs. The origin of this receptor is a man aged 35 to 55 with Graves disease. The chain's CDR3 is CASSYAGREDTQYF. DNA for the CDR3: TGTGCCAGCAGTTACGCAGGGCGCGAGGATACGCAGTATTTT.